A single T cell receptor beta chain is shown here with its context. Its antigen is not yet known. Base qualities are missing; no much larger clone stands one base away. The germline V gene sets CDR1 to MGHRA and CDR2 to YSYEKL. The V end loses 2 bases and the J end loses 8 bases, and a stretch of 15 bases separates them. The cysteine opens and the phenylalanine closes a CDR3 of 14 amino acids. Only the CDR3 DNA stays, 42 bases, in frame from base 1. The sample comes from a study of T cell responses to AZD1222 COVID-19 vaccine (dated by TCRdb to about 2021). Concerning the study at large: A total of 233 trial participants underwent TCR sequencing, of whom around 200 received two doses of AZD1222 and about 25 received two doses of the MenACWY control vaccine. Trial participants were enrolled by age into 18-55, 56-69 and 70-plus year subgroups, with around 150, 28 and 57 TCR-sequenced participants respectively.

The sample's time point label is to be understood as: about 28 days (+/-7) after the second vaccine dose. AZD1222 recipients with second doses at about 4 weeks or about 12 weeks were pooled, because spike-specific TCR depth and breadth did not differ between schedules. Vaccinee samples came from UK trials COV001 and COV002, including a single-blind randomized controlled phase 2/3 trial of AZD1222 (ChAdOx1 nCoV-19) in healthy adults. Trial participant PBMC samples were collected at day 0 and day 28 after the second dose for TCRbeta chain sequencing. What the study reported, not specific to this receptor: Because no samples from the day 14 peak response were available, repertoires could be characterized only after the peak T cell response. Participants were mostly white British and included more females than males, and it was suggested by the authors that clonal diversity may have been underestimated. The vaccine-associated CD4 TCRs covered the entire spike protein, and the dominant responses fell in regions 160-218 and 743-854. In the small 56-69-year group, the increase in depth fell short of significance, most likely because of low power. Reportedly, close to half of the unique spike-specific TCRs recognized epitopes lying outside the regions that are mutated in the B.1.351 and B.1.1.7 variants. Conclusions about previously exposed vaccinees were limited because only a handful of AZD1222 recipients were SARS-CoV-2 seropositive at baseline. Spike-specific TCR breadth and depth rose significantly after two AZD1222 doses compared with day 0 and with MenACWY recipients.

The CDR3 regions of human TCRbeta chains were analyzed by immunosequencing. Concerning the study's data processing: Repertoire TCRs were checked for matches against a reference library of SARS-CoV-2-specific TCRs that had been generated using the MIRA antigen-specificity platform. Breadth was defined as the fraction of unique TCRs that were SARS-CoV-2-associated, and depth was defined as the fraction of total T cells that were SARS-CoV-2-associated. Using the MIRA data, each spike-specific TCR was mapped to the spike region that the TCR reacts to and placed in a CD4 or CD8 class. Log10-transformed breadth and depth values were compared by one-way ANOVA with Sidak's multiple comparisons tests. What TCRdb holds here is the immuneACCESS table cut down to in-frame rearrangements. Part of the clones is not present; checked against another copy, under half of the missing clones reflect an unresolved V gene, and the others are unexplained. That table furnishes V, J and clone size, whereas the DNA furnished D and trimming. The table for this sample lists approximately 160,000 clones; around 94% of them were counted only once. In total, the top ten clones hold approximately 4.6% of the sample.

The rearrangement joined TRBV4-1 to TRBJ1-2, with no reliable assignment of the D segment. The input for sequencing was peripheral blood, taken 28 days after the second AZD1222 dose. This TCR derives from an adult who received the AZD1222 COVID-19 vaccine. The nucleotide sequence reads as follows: TGCGCCAGCAGCCAACCGGACCTCTCGGGGGGCTACACCTTC. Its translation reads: CASSQPDLSGGYTF.